This TCR beta chain was retrieved from a study of cytomegalovirus exposure and HLA in healthy donors. The CDR3 has 13 residues. The V gene lost 5 bases and the J gene lost 5 bases, with 12 bases spanning the gap. Germline CDR1 SGHTA, CDR2 FQGNSA. The study's findings and limits: In a later analysis, across HLA loci, associated TCR counts were highest for DRB1, lowest for HLA-C.

PCR employed 60 Vbeta and 13 Jbeta primers. The method was immunoSEQ multiplex PCR; TCRdb's version includes in-frame clones alone and lacks a portion of them. The sample records about 200,000 clones, roughly 84% being singletons. Points on this clone: Antigen specificity is unknown.

This clonotype was obtained from a girl aged 10-17 years in good health and CMV-seronegative. The rearrangement links TRBV7-2 to TRBJ2-5; a possible D gene is TRBD1 (6 bases). Sequencing was done on a sample of PBMCs. CDR3 residues: CASSTGMEETQYF. Written as DNA, the CDR3 is TGTGCCAGCAGCACAGGGATGGAGGAGACCCAGTACTTC. Combining the CDR3 with reference TRBV7-2 and TRBJ2-5 gives the whole variable domain GAGVSQSPSNKVTEKGKDVELRCDPISGHTALYWYRQSLGQGLEFLIYFQGNSAPDKSGLPSDRFSAERTGGSVSTLTIQRTQQEDSAVYLCASSTGMEETQYFGPGTRLLVL.